The next 16 T cell receptor beta chains were all read from a single sample in a study of cytomegalovirus exposure and HLA in healthy donors. Both 60 Vbeta primers and 13 Jbeta primers went into the PCR. Produced via immunoSEQ multiplex PCR; TCRdb's table is partial and in-frame only. The table lists about 130,000 clones, approximately 69% of them singletons. The sequencing sample was made of PBMCs. Source of these receptors: a man aged 40-50 years in good health and CMV-seropositive.

The chain couples TRBV29-1 to TRBJ2-5; 8 bases align to TRBD2. Trimming at V came to 3 bases and at J to 7 bases, leaving 4 bases not matched to a gene. This CDR3 comprises 12 residues. Germline values: CDR1 SQVTM, CDR2 ANQGSEA. In DNA form, the CDR3 reads TGCAGCGTTGAGGTCCGGGGGGGGACCCAGTACTTC. Translation gives CSVEVRGGTQYF.

This chain joins TRBV5-5 and TRBJ1-5; 9 bases are shared with TRBD1. V was pared by 4 bases and J by 8 bases, with 4 bases of the junction left unmatched. CDR3 length: 13 amino acids. CDR1 and CDR2 (germline): SGHKS, YYEKEE (reference sequence). CDR3 region: CASSRDRAEPQHF. The CDR3 nucleotides are TGTGCCAGCAGCCGGGACAGGGCGGAGCCCCAGCATTTT.

The V gene is TRBV2, the J gene TRBJ2-2; D not resolved. In germline, CDR1 is SNHLY, CDR2 FYNNEI. The V end lost 0 bases, the J end lost 1 base, and 3 bases lay between the germline ends. The CDR3 runs 14 residues. The CDR3 DNA is TGTGCCAGCAGTGAAGCCCAGAACACCGGGGAGCTGTTTTTT. This sequence encodes CASSEAQNTGELFF.

This clone was counted only a few times. One end of the junction is discordant with germline, which a read error may explain. This chain connects TRBV7-7 to TRBJ2-7; TRBD1 matches at 8 bases. The CDR3 consists of 15 residues. Germline lookup yields CDR1 SSHAT and CDR2 FNYEAQ (reference sequence). CDR3 region: CASSLGQGFGYEQYF. Here the CDR3 DNA reads TGTGCTAGCAGCTTAGGACAGGGTTTCGGCTACGAGCAGTACTTC. Based on the CDR3 plus reference TRBV7-7 and TRBJ2-7, the full variable domain is GAGVSQSPRYKVTKRGQDVTLRCDPISSHATLYWYQQALGQGPEFLTYFNYEAQPDKSGLPSDRFSAERPEGSISTLTIQRTEQRDSAMYRCASSLGQGFGYEQYFGPGTRLTVT.

V is TRBV30 and J is TRBJ1-5; TRBD1 matches at 7 bases. CDR1 and CDR2 from the germline V gene are GTSNPN and SVGIG (reference sequence). Germline trimming cut 2 bases from V and 0 bases from J; bases unmatched to any gene: 7. The CDR3 contains 16 residues. CDR3 region: CAWSPLQGNSNQPQHF. CDR3 nucleotides: TGTGCCTGGAGTCCATTACAGGGGAATAGCAATCAGCCCCAGCATTTT.

This clone was recorded only once. The chain employs TRBV5-1 and TRBJ2-5, with D possibly TRBD1 on 6 matching bases. Germline CDR1 and CDR2: SGHRS and YFSETQ. There are 15 residues in the CDR3. V lost 4 bases, J lost 4 bases, and 17 bases lay in between. CDR3 region: CASSQNTGSRETQYF. For the CDR3, the DNA is TGCGCCAGCAGCCAAAATACAGGGTCCCGAGAGACCCAGTACTTC.

This clone was recorded once. The V gene is TRBV5-1, the J gene TRBJ2-3; 12 nucleotides line up with TRBD2. CDR1 and CDR2 from the germline V gene are SGHRS and YFSETQ. The CDR3 covers 16 residues. V was pared by 0 bases and J by 3 bases, with 2 bases of the junction left unmatched. This chain's CDR3 is CASSLGLAGGTDTQYF. The DNA of the CDR3 is TGCGCCAGCAGCTTGGGGCTAGCGGGAGGGACAGATACGCAGTATTTT.

The chain links TRBV5-1 to TRBJ2-1, with a possible D match to TRBD1 (5 bases). V lost 4 bases and J lost 0, with 14 bases in between. Per germline, CDR1 SGHRS and CDR2 YFSETQ. The CDR3 covers 16 residues. As DNA, the CDR3 is TGCGCCAGCAGCACGTTACAGGTTACCTCCTACAATGAGCAGTTCTTC. Protein product: CASSTLQVTSYNEQFF.

The chain is built from TRBV25-1 and TRBJ1-5; D gene unclear. The germline V and J ends were trimmed by 1 base and 3 bases, with 10 bases remaining between them. This CDR3 comprises 15 residues. CDR1 is MGHDK, CDR2 SYGVNS, per germline. The DNA for the CDR3 is TGTGCCAGCAGTGAATTGGTGGGCCACAATCAGCCCCAGCATTTT. It is translated as CASSELVGHNQPQHF.

V and J are TRBV5-6 and TRBJ2-1; 11 bases map to TRBD2. The CDR3 has 16 residues. J was trimmed by 1 base and V by 5 bases; bases with no gene match: 5. Germline values: CDR1 SGHDT, CDR2 YYEEEE. CDR3 region: CASSFGLAGSYNEQFF. The CDR3 DNA follows: TGTGCCAGCAGTTTCGGACTAGCGGGTTCCTACAATGAGCAGTTCTTC. Using reference TRBV5-6 and TRBJ2-1 for the parts outside the CDR3, the full variable domain is DAGVTQSPTHLIKTRGQQVTLRCSPKSGHDTVSWYQQALGQGPQFIFQYYEEEERQRGNFPDRFSGHQFPNYSSELNVNALLLGDSALYLCASSFGLAGSYNEQFFGPGTRLTVL.

The chain couples TRBV5-1 to TRBJ2-2; tentatively, D is TRBD1 (5 bases). The CDR3 has 15 residues. Germline-derived CDR1 and CDR2 are SGHRS and YFSETQ. The ends were cut back, 1 base at V and 7 bases at J, with 14 bases in the middle. The CDR3 DNA reads as TGCGCCAGCAGCTTGTCTGCAGGGTCGGTCGGGGAGCTGTTTTTT. It codes for CASSLSAGSVGELFF.

This chain uses TRBV5-6 with TRBJ1-3; tentatively, D is TRBD1 (5 bases). The V gene lost 2 bases and the J gene lost 3 bases, with 9 bases spanning the gap. The CDR3 covers 14 residues. The germline CDR1 and CDR2 sequences are SGHDT and YYEEEE. As DNA, the CDR3 is TGTGCCAGCAGCTTTCCGGGACTTGGAAACACCATATATTTT. Its protein is CASSFPGLGNTIYF.

The chain joins TRBV12-5 to TRBJ2-2; D might be TRBD1 (5 bases). The CDR3 has 16 amino acids. The germline V gene has CDR1 LGHNT and CDR2 FRNRAP. V was cut by 1 base and J by 1 base, with 10 bases left in between. CDR3 sequence (DNA): TGTGCTAGTGGTTTGGGACAGTTTCTGAACACCGGGGAGCTGTTTTTT. This gives the protein CASGLGQFLNTGELFF.

The chain is built from TRBV18 and TRBJ2-7; the match to TRBD2 covers 11 bases. Looked up from germline, CDR1 is KGHSH and CDR2 is LQKENI. The length of the CDR3 is 15 residues. V trimming: 2 bases; J trimming: 4 bases; junction bases outside the gene matches: 4. In nucleotides, the CDR3 is TGTGCCAGCTCACCAGAACTAGCGGGAGCGTACGAGCAGTACTTC. It codes for CASSPELAGAYEQYF.

This clone was picked up one time. This sequence joins TRBV5-1 and TRBJ2-3; no clear D gene. Germline V gives CDR1 SGHRS, CDR2 YFSETQ. Trimming cost V 0 bases and J 5 bases, with 19 bases left between them. The CDR3 loop spans 17 amino acids. The CDR3 DNA follows: TGCGCCAGCAGCTTGGCCGAGGTGATGCACACTGGAGATACGCAGTATTTT. Its protein is CASSLAEVMHTGDTQYF.

The chain carries TRBV9 and TRBJ1-3, with a weak D call TRBD1 (6 bases). V was shortened by 0 bases and J by 2 bases, with 9 bases between the two germline ends. In germline, CDR1 is SGDLS, CDR2 YYNGEE. There are 15 residues in the CDR3. The CDR3 sequence: CASSVGTDPGNTIYF. CDR3 nucleotide sequence: TGTGCCAGCAGCGTAGGGACAGACCCTGGAAACACCATATATTTT.